A single TCR beta chain is shown here with its context. Its antigen is currently unknown. The record originates from a study of cytomegalovirus exposure and HLA in healthy donors. The germline CDR1 and CDR2 sequences are LGHNA and YSLEER. This CDR3 spans 16 amino acids. V shed 3 bases and J shed 3 bases, with 14 bases lying between them. Study outcomes and limitations: The availability of immune exposure information extended only to CMV serostatus. Among TCR beta chains of equal frequency, HLA-associated ones were more clonally expanded in a later analysis. It was reported that TCR beta sequences correctly inferred the HLA-A and HLA-B alleles for most subjects.

The PCR ran on 60 Vbeta and 13 Jbeta primers. Repertoires were generated with immunoSEQ multiplex PCR, while TCRdb's copy carries only in-frame clones and drops some. The table has about 140,000 clones, about 80% seen once. The TCR comes from a middle-aged woman in good health and CMV-seronegative. Input material: PBMCs. This chain links TRBV4-3 with TRBJ1-4; possible D gene TRBD1, 6 bases. CDR3: CASSQDLGGSNEKLFF. The CDR3, as DNA: TGCGCCAGCAGCCAGGATTTAGGGGGTTCTAATGAAAAACTGTTTTTT.